The clone carrying this TCR beta chain was counted between two and nine times. Its target is not known. Germline assignment: CDR1 SGHVS and CDR2 FQNEAQ. V was pared by 3 bases and J by 4 bases, with 0 bases of the junction left unmatched. The CDR3 sequence is 13 residues long. This sample was taken from a study of Ad26.COV2.S vaccination and SARS-CoV-2 variants. As to treatment: some 20 received Ad26.COV2.S at low or high dose, single or two shots; several received placebo; per-sample allocation not given. Sample collection was performed on day 63 after the first vaccine or placebo injection. An Ad26 vector that expressed Wuhan-strain SARS-CoV-2 spike constituted the vaccine. Study-level findings and limits: CD8+ and CD4+ T cells specific for spike reportedly responded with substantial breadth after vaccination.

Measured with immunoSEQ multiplex PCR; TCRdb has only the in-frame clones, and not every one. The repertoire includes 350,000 to 500,000 clones, 90% of them detected once, and approximately 4.5% sits in the top ten. The starting material was peripheral blood, obtained in a trial of Ad26.COV2.S vaccine versus placebo. This clonotype was sampled from a person aged 18-65 years who received the Ad26.COV2.S COVID-19 vaccine or a placebo. The chain combines TRBV7-8 with TRBJ1-1; 9 nucleotides align to TRBD1. The CDR3 DNA is TGTGCCAGCAGCTTGACAGGGGGCACTGAAGCTTTCTTT. Its protein product is CASSLTGGTEAFF.